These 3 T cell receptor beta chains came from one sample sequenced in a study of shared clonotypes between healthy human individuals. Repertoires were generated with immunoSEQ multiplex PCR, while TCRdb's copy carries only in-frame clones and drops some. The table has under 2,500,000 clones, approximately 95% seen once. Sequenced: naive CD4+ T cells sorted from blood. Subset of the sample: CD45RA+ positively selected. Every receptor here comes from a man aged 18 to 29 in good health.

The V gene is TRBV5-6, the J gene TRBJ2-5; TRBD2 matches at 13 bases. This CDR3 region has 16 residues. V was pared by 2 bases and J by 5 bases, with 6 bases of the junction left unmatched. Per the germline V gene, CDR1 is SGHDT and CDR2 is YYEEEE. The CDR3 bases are TGTGCCAGCAGCTTCGGACTAGCGGGGGTAGGGGAGACCCAGTACTTC. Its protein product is CASSFGLAGVGETQYF. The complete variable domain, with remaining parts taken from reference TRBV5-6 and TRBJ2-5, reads DAGVTQSPTHLIKTRGQQVTLRCSPKSGHDTVSWYQQALGQGPQFIFQYYEEEERQRGNFPDRFSGHQFPNYSSELNVNALLLGDSALYLCASSFGLAGVGETQYFGPGTRLLVL.

The CDR3 sequence is CASLLQAETTYGYTF. The CDR3 DNA reads as TGTGCCAGCCTATTACAAGCCGAGACAACCTATGGCTACACCTTC. V and J are TRBV7-9 and TRBJ1-2, with unresolved D. Germline V gene lookup returns CDR1 SEHNR and CDR2 FQNEAQ (reference sequence). The V and J ends lost 8 bases and 4 bases respectively, with 20 bases between them. There are 15 residues in the CDR3.

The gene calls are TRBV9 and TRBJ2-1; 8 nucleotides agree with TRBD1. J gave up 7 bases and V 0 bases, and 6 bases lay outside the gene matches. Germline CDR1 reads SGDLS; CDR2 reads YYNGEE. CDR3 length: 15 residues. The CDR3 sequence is CASSVEGDRRNEQFF. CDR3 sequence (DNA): TGTGCCAGCAGCGTAGAGGGGGACAGGAGAAATGAGCAGTTCTTC. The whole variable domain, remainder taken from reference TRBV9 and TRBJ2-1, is DSGVTQTPKHLITATGQRVTLRCSPRSGDLSVYWYQQSLDQGLQFLIQYYNGEERAKGNILERFSAQQFPDLHSELNLSSLELGDSALYFCASSVEGDRRNEQFFGPGTRLTVL.